The rows below give T cell receptor beta chains drawn from one sample of a study of CD8+CD57+ T cells in acquired aplastic anemia. TCRdb recomputed calls from the reads with MiXCR, one row per CDR3 protein. The sample includes 200,000 to 300,000 distinct CDR3 sequences, approximately 45% of them seen just once. Sequencing was performed on sorted CD4+, CD8+, or CD8+CD57+ T cells (not recorded which) from PBMCs. These TCRs come from a human donor with aplastic anemia. CDR3s include the opening cysteine and the closing phenylalanine or tryptophan. The D gene is left open where the match is weak. Size is omitted from some rows. Given values are once, few, many or a class for expanded clones.

>TRBV7-9|TRBJ1-1|many|-
CASSPPRGVAFF
TGTGCCAGCAGCCCCCCCCGCGGAGTAGCTTTCTTT
>TRBV7-9|TRBJ2-7|many|-
CASSPPRAGYEQYF
TGTGCCAGCAGCCCCCCTAGAGCTGGCTACGAGCAGTACTTC
>TRBV6-1|TRBJ2-3|many|TRBD2
CASSEARETDTQYF
TGTGCCAGCAGTGAAGCGCGGGAGACAGATACGCAGTATTTT
>TRBV24-1|TRBJ1-2|-|-
CATTGRLNYGYTF
TGTGCCACCACTGGACGGCTGAACTATGGCTACACCTTC
>TRBV20-1|TRBJ2-1|many|-
CSARVAVSYNEQFF
TGCAGTGCTAGAGTAGCAGTCTCCTACAATGAGCAGTTCTTC
>TRBV19|TRBJ1-1|-|-
CASSGSQTTEAFF
TGTGCCAGTAGTGGCTCCCAGACAACTGAAGCTTTCTTT
>TRBV5-1|TRBJ2-7|many|-
CASSLARSQQSSYEQYF
TGCGCCAGCAGCTTGGCACGGAGCCAGCAGTCATCGTACGAGCAGTACTTC
>TRBV6-1|TRBJ1-2|-|-
CASSEALGVYGYTF
TGTGCCAGCAGTGAAGCGCTGGGGGTTTATGGCTACACCTTC
>TRBV2|TRBJ1-4|-|TRBD1
CASSEGRDRGGEKLFF
TGTGCCAGCAGTGAAGGAAGGGACAGGGGTGGTGAAAAACTGTTTTTT
>TRBV29-1|TRBJ2-7|few|TRBD1
CSYRQGRFEQYF
TGCAGCTACCGACAGGGGAGGTTCGAGCAGTACTTC
>TRBV6-5|TRBJ1-6|many|-
CASSYPQGVPYNSPLHF
TGTGCCAGCAGTTACCCTCAGGGTGTACCCTATAATTCACCCCTCCACTTT
>TRBV10-1|TRBJ2-7|few|TRBD2
CASSFVGGGYEQYF
TGTGCCAGCAGTTTTGTCGGCGGGGGCTACGAGCAGTACTTC
>TRBV7-2|TRBJ2-7|-|-
CASSLTTSPGTSHEQYF
TGTGCCAGCAGCTTAACTACTAGTCCGGGGACCTCTCACGAGCAGTACTTC
>TRBV29-1|TRBJ1-2|-|-
CSVRDGFYGYTF
TGCAGCGTGCGGGACGGATTCTATGGCTACACCTTC
>TRBV19|TRBJ2-7|many|TRBD1
CASSIRFLGPGQLGYEQYF
TGTGCCAGTAGTATACGCTTCCTTGGGCCGGGACAGCTGGGATACGAGCAGTACTTC
>TRBV24-1|TRBJ2-3|-|-
CATSDLWGSKYF
TGTGCCACCAGTGATTTATGGGGGAGCAAGTATTTT
>TRBV10-3|TRBJ2-7|-|TRBD2
CAISAAGGSSYEQYF
TGTGCCATCAGTGCGGCGGGAGGCAGCTCCTACGAGCAGTACTTC
>TRBV5-6|TRBJ2-7|-|-
CASSLVRLSYEQYF
TGTGCCAGCAGCTTGGTGCGACTTAGCTACGAGCAGTACTTC
>TRBV29-1|TRBJ1-1|-|-
CSGGRENTEAFF
TGCAGCGGGGGGCGGGAGAACACTGAAGCTTTCTTT
>TRBV6-1|TRBJ1-6|many|-
CASTPGWSNSPLHF
TGTGCCAGCACTCCAGGGTGGTCTAATTCACCCCTCCACTTT
>TRBV4-1|TRBJ2-7|many|-
CASSPDGGSLEYF
TGCGCCAGCAGCCCCGATGGCGGGTCCTTGGAGTACTTC
>TRBV20-1|TRBJ2-1|-|TRBD2
CSASPGGVRVNEQFF
TGCAGTGCCAGCCCGGGAGGTGTGAGGGTCAATGAGCAGTTCTTC
>TRBV7-9|TRBJ1-5|-|-
CASSQDRGSNQPRHF
TGTGCCAGCAGCCAAGATCGCGGTAGCAATCAGCCCCGGCATTTT